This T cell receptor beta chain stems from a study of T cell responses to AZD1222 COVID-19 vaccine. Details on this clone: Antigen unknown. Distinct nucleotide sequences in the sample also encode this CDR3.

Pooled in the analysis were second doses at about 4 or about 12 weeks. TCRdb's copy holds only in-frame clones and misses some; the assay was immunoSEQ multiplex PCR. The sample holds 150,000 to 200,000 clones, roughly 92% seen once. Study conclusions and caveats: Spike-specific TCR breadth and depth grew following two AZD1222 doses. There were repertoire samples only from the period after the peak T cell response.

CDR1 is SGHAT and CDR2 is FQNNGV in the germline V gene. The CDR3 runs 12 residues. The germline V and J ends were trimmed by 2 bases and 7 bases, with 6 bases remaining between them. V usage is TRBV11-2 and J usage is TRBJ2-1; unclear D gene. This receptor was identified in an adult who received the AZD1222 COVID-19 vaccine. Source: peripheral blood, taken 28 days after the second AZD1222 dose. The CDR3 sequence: CASSLQANEQFF. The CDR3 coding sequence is TGTGCCAGCAGCTTACAAGCAAATGAGCAGTTCTTC.